Below, 20 T cell receptor beta chains from the same sample are listed, as sequenced in a study of shared clonotypes between healthy human individuals (TCRdb year 2020). Receptor libraries were prepared by the immunoSEQ multiplex PCR assay. Here the immuneACCESS table is served through TCRdb, limited to in-frame sequences with V and J called. Missing clones are a known gap in these copies; in checked studies unresolved V genes cover under half, and the rest lacks a known reason. Here the sample has around 2.3 million clones; 90% to 96% occur a single time. The top ten constitute more than 0.1% of the sample. Sequencing input: naive CD4+ T cells sorted from blood. This specimen's cell subset or site label, per the study, means: CD45RA+ positively selected. Receptors were obtained from a man between 18 and 29 years old in good health.

The V gene is TRBV7-2, the J gene TRBJ1-5, with 10 bases matching TRBD1. CDR1 and CDR2 from the germline V gene are SGHTA and FQGNSA. V gave up 5 bases and J gave up 11 bases; unmatched junction bases: 12. This CDR3 comprises 15 residues. CDR3: CASSPSSGTGETQHF. CDR3 bases: TGTGCCAGCAGCCCGTCCTCCGGGACAGGGGAAACCCAGCATTTT.

V gene TRBV5-6 combines with J gene TRBJ1-6; the match to TRBD1 covers 8 bases. V shed 1 base, J shed 8 bases, and the junction held 11 bases outside the gene matches. Germline CDR1 is SGHDT and CDR2 is YYEEEE. This CDR3 region has 17 residues. The CDR3 sequence is CASSLSLTGGQYSPLHF. CDR3 coding DNA: TGTGCCAGCAGCTTGTCTCTTACAGGGGGGCAGTATTCACCCCTCCACTTT. Combining the CDR3 with reference TRBV5-6 and TRBJ1-6 gives the whole variable domain DAGVTQSPTHLIKTRGQQVTLRCSPKSGHDTVSWYQQALGQGPQFIFQYYEEEERQRGNFPDRFSGHQFPNYSSELNVNALLLGDSALYLCASSLSLTGGQYSPLHFGNGTRLTVT.

Only one count was recorded for this clone. J is TRBJ2-7 and V is TRBV10-1; D is possibly TRBD2 (7 bases). The germline V and J ends were trimmed by 0 bases and 2 bases, with 14 bases remaining between them. CDR1 and CDR2 from the germline V gene are WNHNN and SYGVQD (reference sequence). The CDR3 runs 16 residues. For the CDR3, the DNA is TGCGCCAGCAGTGAGTCGTTGGAGCGGGACACCTACGAGCAGTACTTC. Its protein product is CASSESLERDTYEQYF.

The rearrangement links TRBV10-3 to TRBJ1-2; D may be TRBD1 (5 bases). The germline V and J ends were trimmed by 4 bases and 8 bases, with 11 bases remaining between them. This CDR3 has 12 amino acids. Per germline, CDR1 ENHRY and CDR2 SYGVKD. The CDR3 here is CAISGGVYGYTF. CDR3 bases: TGTGCCATCAGTGGAGGGGTTTACGGCTACACCTTC.

This sequence joins TRBV29-1 and TRBJ2-5; TRBD2 is a possible D gene (7 bases). Trimming cost V 7 bases and J 2 bases, with 14 bases left between them. The germline V gene has CDR1 SQVTM and CDR2 ANQGSEA. The CDR3 runs 13 residues. The CDR3 spells CSAGGGPQETQYF. The CDR3 DNA reads TGCAGCGCTGGGGGGGGGCCGCAAGAGACCCAGTACTTC.

This clone was counted once. This chain joins TRBV11-2 and TRBJ1-2, with D perhaps TRBD1 (6 bases). Deletions cut 5 bases from V and 4 bases from J, with 11 bases between. The CDR3 is made up of 13 amino acids. In germline, CDR1 is SGHAT, CDR2 FQNNGV. The CDR3 nucleotides are TGTGCCAGCAGCCGGGACACCTCCTATGGCTACACCTTC. It codes for CASSRDTSYGYTF.

Turning to this clone: The same CDR3 also results from other DNA sequences found in this sample. The chain employs TRBV7-2 and TRBJ1-1; D is possibly TRBD1 (5 bases). The CDR3 loop spans 13 amino acids. V was pared by 2 bases and J by 5 bases, with 9 bases between. Germline CDR1 is SGHTA and CDR2 is FQGNSA. The CDR3 region is CASSLRQGTEAFF. DNA for the CDR3: TGTGCCAGCAGCTTACGGCAGGGAACTGAAGCTTTCTTT.

The chain recombines TRBV10-2 with TRBJ2-1, with D possibly matching TRBD2 (6 bases). V was shortened by 8 bases and J by 10 bases, with 21 bases between the two germline ends. The length of the CDR3 is 14 residues. CDR1 is WSHSY and CDR2 is SAAADI in the germline V gene. This CDR3 is CASGLGWEGGEQFF. The CDR3 bases are TGCGCCAGCGGTCTTGGTTGGGAAGGAGGGGAGCAGTTCTTC.

The chain joins TRBV18 to TRBJ2-1; 13 bases fit TRBD2. This CDR3 comprises 15 residues. Germline V gene lookup returns CDR1 KGHSH and CDR2 LQKENI. The junction had 4 bases not matched to a gene; V was cut back by 4 bases and J by 7 bases. This CDR3 reads CASSRETSGRNEQFF. DNA of the CDR3: TGTGCCAGCTCACGGGAGACTAGCGGGAGGAATGAGCAGTTCTTC.

The chain recombines TRBV29-1 with TRBJ1-2; perhaps TRBD1 as D (5 bases). The CDR3 length is 12 residues. V dropped 7 bases and J dropped 6 bases, with 15 bases sitting between them. Germline-derived CDR1 and CDR2 are SQVTM and ANQGSEA. The CDR3 loop is CSAGGVEDGYTF. CDR3 bases: TGCAGCGCCGGGGGGGTGGAGGATGGCTACACCTTC. Full variable domain (missing parts from reference TRBV29-1 and TRBJ1-2): SAVISQKPSRDICQRGTSLTIQCQVDSQVTMMFWYRQQPGQSLTLIATANQGSEATYESGFVIDKFPISRPNLTFSTLTVSNMSPEDSSIYLCSAGGVEDGYTFGSGTRLTVV.

The CDR3 protein is CASSPGTVGDTIYF. The DNA of the CDR3 is TGTGCCAGCTCACCGGGGACCGTCGGAGACACCATATATTTT. The chain recombines TRBV18 with TRBJ1-3; TRBD1 might be the D (5 bases). Germline V gene data show CDR1 as KGHSH and CDR2 as LQKENI. V was cut by 3 bases and J by 8 bases, with 14 bases left in between. The CDR3 runs 14 residues.

V gene TRBV7-9 combines with J gene TRBJ2-1; D remains unclear. CDR1 and CDR2 from the germline V gene are SEHNR and FQNEAQ (reference sequence). The CDR3 runs to 14 residues. Trimming stripped 5 bases from V and 5 bases from J, with 13 bases between. For the CDR3, the DNA is TGTGCCAGCAGCAGCAAAAGCGTCCACAATGAGCAGTTCTTC. It specifies CASSSKSVHNEQFF. Supplemented by reference TRBV7-9 and TRBJ2-1, the full variable domain reads DTGVSQNPRHKITKRGQNVTFRCDPISEHNRLYWYRQTLGQGPEFLTYFQNEAQLEKSRLLSDRFSAERPKGSFSTLEIQRTEQGDSAMYLCASSSKSVHNEQFFGPGTRLTVL.

This clone was counted once. This chain uses TRBV7-9 with TRBJ2-7; 8 bases align to TRBD1. CDR1 is SEHNR and CDR2 is FQNEAQ in the germline V gene (reference sequence). This CDR3 is built from 15 residues. V was pared by 4 bases and J by 0 bases, with 5 bases of the junction left unmatched. The CDR3 coding sequence is TGTGCCAGCAGCTCCCGGACAGGGAGCTCCTACGAGCAGTACTTC. Translated, it gives CASSSRTGSSYEQYF.

The rearrangement uses TRBV6-1 and TRBJ1-5; TRBD1 matches at 7 bases. The germline V gene has CDR1 MNHNS and CDR2 SASEGT. V trimming: 4 bases; J trimming: 7 bases; junction bases outside the gene matches: 7. The CDR3 has 14 amino acids. CDR3 DNA: TGTGCCAGCAGTGCATTACAGGGGCGACAGCCCCAGCATTTT. Encoded protein: CASSALQGRQPQHF.

This clone was recorded only once. The V call is TRBV2, the J call TRBJ2-7; D gene unclear. Trimming took 6 bases from V and 0 from J, leaving 9 bases between them. Germline V lookup: CDR1 SNHLY, CDR2 FYNNEI. CDR3 length: 13 amino acids. CDR3 protein: CASRSASSYEQYF. In DNA, the CDR3 is TGTGCCAGCAGATCTGCAAGCTCCTACGAGCAGTACTTC. Variable domain in full (rest from reference TRBV2 and TRBJ2-7): EPEVTQTPSHQVTQMGQEVILRCVPISNHLYFYWYRQILGQKVEFLVSFYNNEISEKSEIFDDQFSVERPDGSNFTLKIRSTKLEDSAMYFCASRSASSYEQYFGPGTRLTVT.

The genes are TRBV6-6 and TRBJ2-3; D not resolved. The V end was cut by 8 bases, the J end by 3 bases, with 3 bases between. Germline values: CDR1 MNHNY, CDR2 SVGAGI (reference sequence). The CDR3 loop spans 10 amino acids. The CDR3 DNA reads as TGTGCCAGCCGGACAGATACGCAGTATTTT. Residues: CASRTDTQYF.

The V and J genes are TRBV19 and TRBJ1-5; D remains ambiguous. The CDR3 runs to 15 residues. Germline V gene data show CDR1 as LNHDA and CDR2 as SQIVND (reference sequence). The V and J ends lost 3 bases and 3 bases respectively, with 12 bases between them. CDR3 loop: CASSIPQTYNQPQHF. The CDR3, as DNA: TGTGCCAGTAGTATCCCCCAGACCTACAATCAGCCCCAGCATTTT.

This clone was counted once. The rearrangement joins TRBV5-8 to TRBJ1-5; D call uncertain. V was pared by 0 bases and J by 4 bases, with 17 bases between. The CDR3 extends over 17 amino acids. Germline lookup yields CDR1 SGHTS and CDR2 YDEGEE. The CDR3 bases are TGTGCCAGCAGCTTGGATTCCAGGTCCCTCCCAAATCAGCCCCAGCATTTT. Protein product: CASSLDSRSLPNQPQHF.

This chain links TRBV5-4 with TRBJ2-7; D gene unclear. The CDR3 totals 13 residues. Germline V gives CDR1 SGHNT, CDR2 YYREEE (reference sequence). With 4 bases removed from V and 3 bases from J, the gap between germline ends came to 11 bases. In nucleotides, the CDR3 is TGTGCCAGCAGCGGTACGGGCGACTACGAGCAGTACTTC. Protein: CASSGTGDYEQYF. Together with reference TRBV5-4 and TRBJ2-7, the CDR3 gives the full variable domain: ETGVTQSPTHLIKTRGQQVTLRCSSQSGHNTVSWYQQALGQGPQFIFQYYREEENGRGNFPPRFSGLQFPNYSSELNVNALELDDSALYLCASSGTGDYEQYFGPGTRLTVT.

The V gene is TRBV7-2, the J gene TRBJ2-5, with D possibly being TRBD2 (5 bases). The CDR3 spans 17 residues. Germline loops: CDR1 SGHTA, CDR2 FQGNSA. The ends were cut back, 1 base at V and 0 bases at J, with 15 bases in the middle. The CDR3 loop is CASSLGRSGRYQETQYF. The CDR3 region has the DNA TGTGCCAGCAGCTTAGGCCGGAGCGGAAGGTACCAAGAGACCCAGTACTTC.